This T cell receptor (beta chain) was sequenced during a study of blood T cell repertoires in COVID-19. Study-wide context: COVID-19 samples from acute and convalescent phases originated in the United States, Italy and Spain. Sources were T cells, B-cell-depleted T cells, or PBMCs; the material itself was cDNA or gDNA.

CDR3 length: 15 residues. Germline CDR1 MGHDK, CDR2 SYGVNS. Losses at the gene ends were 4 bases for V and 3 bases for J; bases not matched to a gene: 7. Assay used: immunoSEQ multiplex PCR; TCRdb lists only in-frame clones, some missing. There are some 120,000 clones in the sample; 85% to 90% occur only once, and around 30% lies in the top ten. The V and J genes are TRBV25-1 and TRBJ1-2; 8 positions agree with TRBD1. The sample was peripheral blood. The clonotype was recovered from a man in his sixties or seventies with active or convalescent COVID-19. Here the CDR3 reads CASSGRQGQDYGYTF. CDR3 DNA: TGTGCCAGCAGTGGTCGACAGGGGCAAGACTATGGCTACACCTTC.